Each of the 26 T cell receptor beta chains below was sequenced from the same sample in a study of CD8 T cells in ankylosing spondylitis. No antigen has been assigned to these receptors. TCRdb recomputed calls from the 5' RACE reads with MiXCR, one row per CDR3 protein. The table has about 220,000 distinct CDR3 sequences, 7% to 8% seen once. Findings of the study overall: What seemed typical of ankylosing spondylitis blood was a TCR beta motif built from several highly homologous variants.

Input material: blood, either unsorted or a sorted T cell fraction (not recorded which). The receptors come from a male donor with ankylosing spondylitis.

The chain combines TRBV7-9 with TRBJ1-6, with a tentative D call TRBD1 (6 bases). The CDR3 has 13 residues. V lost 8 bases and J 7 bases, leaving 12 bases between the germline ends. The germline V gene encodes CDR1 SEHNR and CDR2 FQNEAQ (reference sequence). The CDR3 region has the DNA TGTGCCAGCCAAACAGGGTTGAATTCACCCCTCCACTTT. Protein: CASQTGLNSPLHF.

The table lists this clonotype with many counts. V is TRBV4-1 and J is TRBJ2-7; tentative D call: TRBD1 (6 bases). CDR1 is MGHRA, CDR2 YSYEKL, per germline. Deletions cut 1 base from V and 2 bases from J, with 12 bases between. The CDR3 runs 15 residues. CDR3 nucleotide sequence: TGCGCCAGCAGCCAAGGATTGGGGACACCCTACGAGCAGTACTTC. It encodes CASSQGLGTPYEQYF.

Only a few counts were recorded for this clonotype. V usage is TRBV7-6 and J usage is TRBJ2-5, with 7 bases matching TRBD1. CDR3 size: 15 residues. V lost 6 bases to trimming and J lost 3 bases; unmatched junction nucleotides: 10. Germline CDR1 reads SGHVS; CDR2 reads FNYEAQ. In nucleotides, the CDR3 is TGTGCCAGCAGTTTCATCGGGACAGCCAAAGAGACCCAGTACTTC. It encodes CASSFIGTAKETQYF.

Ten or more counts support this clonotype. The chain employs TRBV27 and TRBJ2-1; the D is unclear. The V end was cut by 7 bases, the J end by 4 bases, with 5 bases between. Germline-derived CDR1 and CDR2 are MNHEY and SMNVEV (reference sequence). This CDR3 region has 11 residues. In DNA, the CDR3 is TGTGCCAGCACCCGTTACAATGAGCAGTTCTTC. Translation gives CASTRYNEQFF.

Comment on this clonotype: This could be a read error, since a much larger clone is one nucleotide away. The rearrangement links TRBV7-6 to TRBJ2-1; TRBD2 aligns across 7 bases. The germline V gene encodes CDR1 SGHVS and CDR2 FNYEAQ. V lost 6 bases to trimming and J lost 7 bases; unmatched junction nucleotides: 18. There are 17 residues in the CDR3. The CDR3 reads CASSLRVSGWIENEQFF. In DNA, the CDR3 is TGTGCCAGCAGTCTTAGGGTTAGCGGGTGGATTGAGAATGAGCAGTTCTTC.

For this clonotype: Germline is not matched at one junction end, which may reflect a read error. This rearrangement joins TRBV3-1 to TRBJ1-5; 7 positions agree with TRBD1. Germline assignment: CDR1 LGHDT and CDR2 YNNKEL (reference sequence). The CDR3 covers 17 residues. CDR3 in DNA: TGTGCCTGCAGCCAAGGGGAATGGGACAGCGTCAATCAGCCCCAGCATTTT. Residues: CACSQGEWDSVNQPQHF.

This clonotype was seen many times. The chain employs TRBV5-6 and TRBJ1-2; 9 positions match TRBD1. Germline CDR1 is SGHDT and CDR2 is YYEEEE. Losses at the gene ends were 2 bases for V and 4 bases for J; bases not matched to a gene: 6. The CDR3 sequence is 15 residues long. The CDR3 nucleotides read TGTGCCAGCAGCTTCGGGACAGGGTTTTCCTATGGCTACACCTTC. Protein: CASSFGTGFSYGYTF.

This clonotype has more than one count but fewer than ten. The CDR3 region is CASSSRDYDNEQFF. The CDR3, as DNA: TGTGCCAGCAGCTCCCGGGACTACGACAATGAGCAGTTCTTC. The V call is TRBV11-3, the J call TRBJ2-1, with 7 bases fitting TRBD2. The V and J ends lost 4 bases and 5 bases, in that order; junction bases with no gene match: 5. Germline CDR1 and CDR2: SGHNT and YENEEA. The CDR3 totals 14 residues.

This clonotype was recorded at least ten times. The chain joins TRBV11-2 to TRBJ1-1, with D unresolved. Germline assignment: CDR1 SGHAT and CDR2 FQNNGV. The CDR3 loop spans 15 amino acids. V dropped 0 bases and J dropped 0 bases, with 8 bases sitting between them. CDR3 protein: CASSLEIHLNTEAFF. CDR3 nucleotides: TGTGCCAGCAGCTTAGAGATCCACCTGAACACTGAAGCTTTCTTT. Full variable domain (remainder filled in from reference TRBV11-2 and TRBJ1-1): EAGVAQSPRYKIIEKRQSVAFWCNPISGHATLYWYQQILGQGPKLLIQFQNNGVVDDSQLPKDRFSAERLKGVDSTLKIQPAKLEDSAVYLCASSLEIHLNTEAFFGQGTRLTVV.

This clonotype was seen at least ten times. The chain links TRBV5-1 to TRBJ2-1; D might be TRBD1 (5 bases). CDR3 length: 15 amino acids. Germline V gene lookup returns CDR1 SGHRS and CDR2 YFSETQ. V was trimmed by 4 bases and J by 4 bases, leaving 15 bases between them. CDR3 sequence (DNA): TGCGCCAGCAGCCTCCGGCAGACAGTGTACAATGAGCAGTTCTTC. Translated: CASSLRQTVYNEQFF.

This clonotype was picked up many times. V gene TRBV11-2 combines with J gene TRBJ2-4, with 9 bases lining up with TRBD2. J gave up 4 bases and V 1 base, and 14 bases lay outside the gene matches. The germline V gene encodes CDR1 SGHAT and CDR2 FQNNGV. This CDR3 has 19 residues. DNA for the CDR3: TGTGCCAGCAGCTTAGGAATGGGTAGCGGGAGCTGGATAAAAAACATTCAGTACTTC. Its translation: CASSLGMGSGSWIKNIQYF.

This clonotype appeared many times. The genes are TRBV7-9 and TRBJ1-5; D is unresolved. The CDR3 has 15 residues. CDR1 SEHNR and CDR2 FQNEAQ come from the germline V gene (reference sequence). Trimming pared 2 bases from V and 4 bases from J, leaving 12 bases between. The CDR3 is CASSLSGSPNQPQHF. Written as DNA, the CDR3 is TGTGCCAGCAGCTTATCGGGCAGCCCAAATCAGCCCCAGCATTTT.

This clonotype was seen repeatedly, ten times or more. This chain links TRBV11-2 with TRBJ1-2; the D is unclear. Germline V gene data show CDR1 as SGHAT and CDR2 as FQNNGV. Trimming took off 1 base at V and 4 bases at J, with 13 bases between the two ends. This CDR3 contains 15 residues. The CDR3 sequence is CASSLAVGGPYGYTF. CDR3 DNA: TGTGCCAGCAGCTTAGCTGTTGGAGGGCCCTATGGCTACACCTTC.

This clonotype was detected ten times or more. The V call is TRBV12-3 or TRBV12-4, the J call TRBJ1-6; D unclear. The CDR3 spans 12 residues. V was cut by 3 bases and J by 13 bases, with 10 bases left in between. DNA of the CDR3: TGTGCCAGCAGTTTCCCCGGTAGGCCCCTCCACTTT. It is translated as CASSFPGRPLHF.

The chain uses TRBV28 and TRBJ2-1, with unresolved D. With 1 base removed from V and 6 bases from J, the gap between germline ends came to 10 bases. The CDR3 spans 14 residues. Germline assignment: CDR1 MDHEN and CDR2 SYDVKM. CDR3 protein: CASSLFGLRNEQFF. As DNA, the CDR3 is TGTGCCAGCAGTTTATTCGGGCTTCGCAATGAGCAGTTCTTC.

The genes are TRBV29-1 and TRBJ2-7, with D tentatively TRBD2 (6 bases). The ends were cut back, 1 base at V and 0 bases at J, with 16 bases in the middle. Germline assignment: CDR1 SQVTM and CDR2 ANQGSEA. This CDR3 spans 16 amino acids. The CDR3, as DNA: TGCAGCGTTGAAGTGGCCGTGGAGGGGAGCTCCTACGAGCAGTACTTC. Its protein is CSVEVAVEGSSYEQYF.

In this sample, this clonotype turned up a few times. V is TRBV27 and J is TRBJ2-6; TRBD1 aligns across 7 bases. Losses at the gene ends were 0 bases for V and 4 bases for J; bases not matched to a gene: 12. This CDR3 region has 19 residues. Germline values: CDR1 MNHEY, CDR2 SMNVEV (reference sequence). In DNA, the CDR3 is TGTGCCAGCAGTTTATCGTGGGACAGCCTGGTCTTCGGGGCCAACGTCCTGACTTTC. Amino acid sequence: CASSLSWDSLVFGANVLTF.

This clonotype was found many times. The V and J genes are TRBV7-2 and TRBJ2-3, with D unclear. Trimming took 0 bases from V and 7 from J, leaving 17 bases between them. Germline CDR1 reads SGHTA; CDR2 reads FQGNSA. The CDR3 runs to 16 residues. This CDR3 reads CASSLAPLPPSHTQYF. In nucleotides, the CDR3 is TGTGCCAGCAGCTTAGCGCCTCTGCCCCCATCCCATACGCAGTATTTT.

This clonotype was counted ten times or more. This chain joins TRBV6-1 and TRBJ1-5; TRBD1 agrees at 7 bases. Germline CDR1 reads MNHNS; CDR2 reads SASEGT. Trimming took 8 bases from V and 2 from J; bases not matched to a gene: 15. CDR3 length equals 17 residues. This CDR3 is CASDARGPTYGNQPQHF. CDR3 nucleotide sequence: TGTGCCAGCGATGCGAGGGGGCCTACTTATGGCAATCAGCCCCAGCATTTT.

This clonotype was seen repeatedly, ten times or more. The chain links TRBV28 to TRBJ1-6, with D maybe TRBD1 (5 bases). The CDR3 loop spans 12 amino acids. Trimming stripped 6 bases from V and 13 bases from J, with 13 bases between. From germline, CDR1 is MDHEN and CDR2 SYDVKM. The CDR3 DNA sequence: TGTGCCAGCAGGCGGGACCCTCTTCCCCTCCACTTT. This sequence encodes CASRRDPLPLHF. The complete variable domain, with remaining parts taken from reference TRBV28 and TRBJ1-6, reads DVKVTQSSRYLVKRTGEKVFLECVQDMDHENMFWYRQDPGLGLRLIYFSYDVKMKEKGDIPEGYSVSREKKERFSLILESASTNQTSMYLCASRRDPLPLHFGNGTRLTVT.

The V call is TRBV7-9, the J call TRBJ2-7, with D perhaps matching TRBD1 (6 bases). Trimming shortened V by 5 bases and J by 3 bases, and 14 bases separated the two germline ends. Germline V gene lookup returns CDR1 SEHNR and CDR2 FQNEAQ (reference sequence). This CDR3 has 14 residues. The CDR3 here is CASSTGTPFYEQYF. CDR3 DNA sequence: TGTGCCAGCAGCACCGGGACACCCTTCTACGAGCAGTACTTC.

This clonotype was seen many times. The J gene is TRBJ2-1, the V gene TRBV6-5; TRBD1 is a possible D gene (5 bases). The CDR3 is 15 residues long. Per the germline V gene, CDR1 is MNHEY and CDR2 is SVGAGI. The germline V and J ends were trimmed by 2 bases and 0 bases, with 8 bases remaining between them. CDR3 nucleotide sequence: TGTGCCAGCAGTTACGACAGTAGCTCCTACAATGAGCAGTTCTTC. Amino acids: CASSYDSSSYNEQFF.

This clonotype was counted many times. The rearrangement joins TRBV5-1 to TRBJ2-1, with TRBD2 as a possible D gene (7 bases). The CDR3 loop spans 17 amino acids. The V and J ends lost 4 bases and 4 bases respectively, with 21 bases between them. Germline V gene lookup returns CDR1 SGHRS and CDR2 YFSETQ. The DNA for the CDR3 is TGCGCCAGCAGCCAGACGGAAGCGGGACATTTTTACAATGAGCAGTTCTTC. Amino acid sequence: CASSQTEAGHFYNEQFF.

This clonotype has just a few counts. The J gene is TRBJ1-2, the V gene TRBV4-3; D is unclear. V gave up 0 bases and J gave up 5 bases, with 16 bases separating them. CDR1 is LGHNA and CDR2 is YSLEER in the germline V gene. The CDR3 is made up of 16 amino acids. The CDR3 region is CASSQESADRPYGYTF. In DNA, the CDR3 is TGCGCCAGCAGCCAAGAGTCGGCCGACCGACCTTATGGCTACACCTTC.

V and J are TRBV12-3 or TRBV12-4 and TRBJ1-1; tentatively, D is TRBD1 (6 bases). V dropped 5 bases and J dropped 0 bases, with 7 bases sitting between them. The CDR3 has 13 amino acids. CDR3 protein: CASSNRVNTEAFF. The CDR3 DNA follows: TGTGCCAGCAGTAACAGGGTGAACACTGAAGCTTTCTTT.

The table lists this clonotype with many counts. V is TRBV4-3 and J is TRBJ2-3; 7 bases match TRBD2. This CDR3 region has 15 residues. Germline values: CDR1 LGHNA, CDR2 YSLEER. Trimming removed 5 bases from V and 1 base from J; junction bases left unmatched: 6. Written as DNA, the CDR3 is TGCGCCAGCAGCAGGCGGGAGCTCGGCACAGATACGCAGTATTTT. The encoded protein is CASSRRELGTDTQYF.